This TCR beta chain came from a study of cytotoxic CD8 clonotypes in ibrutinib-treated CLL. Overall study: Response sampling occurred after a median around eleven months of treatment (range 6 to 36). Each sample contained, on average, about 250,000 productive templates and 80,000 to 95,000 productive rearrangements.

Sequenced by immunoSEQ multiplex PCR; TCRdb stores in-frame clones only, minus some. The sample yields tens of thousands of clones, just over 85% seen once. The germline V gene encodes CDR1 MNHNS and CDR2 SASEGT. CDR3 length: 14 amino acids. J was trimmed by 4 bases and V by 1 base; bases with no gene match: 2. The TCR beta libraries used approximately 2 micrograms of genomic DNA that came from cryopreserved PBMCs. The material sequenced was PBMCs, taken before ibrutinib treatment. The gene calls are TRBV6-1 and TRBJ1-2; TRBD1 agrees at 8 bases. This sequence originates from a human donor with chronic lymphocytic leukemia. In DNA, the CDR3 is TGTGCCAGCAGTGAAGGGACAGGGCTCTATGGCTACACCTTC. Residues: CASSEGTGLYGYTF.